This TCR beta chain emerged from a study of shared clonotypes between healthy human individuals. Donors had no recently reported acute infections or vaccinations and were HIV-negative. Unsorted material relied on roughly 100 million PBMCs as the source of genomic DNA. TCRdb keeps only in-frame clones here, not all; method: immunoSEQ multiplex PCR. The table records approximately 440,000 clones, about 74% of them present only once. In germline, CDR1 is ENHRY, CDR2 SYGVKD. This CDR3 has 13 amino acids. Trimming stripped 6 bases from V and 3 bases from J, with 8 bases between. Sequenced material: PBMCs. V usage is TRBV10-3 and J usage is TRBJ2-2; no clear D gene. The source of this sequence is a woman between 40 and 50 years old in good health. Some clones in this sample may be carry-over from other donors' samples. The chain's CDR3 is CAIRPQDTGELFF. For the CDR3, the DNA is TGTGCCATCAGACCCCAAGACACCGGGGAGCTGTTTTTT.